The present T cell receptor (beta chain) was sequenced within a study of blood T cell repertoires in COVID-19. Background on the study: The origin of the acute and convalescent COVID-19 samples was the United States, Italy and Spain. The analysed material was cDNA or gDNA that came from T cells, B-cell-depleted T cells, or PBMCs.

In the original workflow: Reference gene primer amplification gave estimated nucleated cell counts. TCRdb's table, derived via immunoSEQ multiplex PCR, lists solely in-frame clones and lacks some. For V, J and clone size, that table is used; D and trimming come from the DNA. Of under 50,000 clones detected, 85% to 95% appear once; the ten largest clones hold approximately 1%. This CDR3 contains 15 residues. The V gene lost 0 bases and the J gene lost 0 bases, with 7 bases spanning the gap. CDR1 is SGDLS and CDR2 is YYNGEE in the germline V gene. The sequencing input was peripheral blood. The chain employs TRBV9 and TRBJ1-5; D remains unclear. The clonotype comes from a man in his 60s with COVID-19, enrolled during active disease. The CDR3 loop is CASSVAGGSNQPQHF. In nucleotides, the CDR3 is TGTGCCAGCAGCGTAGCGGGAGGTAGCAATCAGCCCCAGCATTTT.